Given below is one T cell receptor beta chain in context. Its recognized antigen is unknown. No base-level quality is on record; no much larger clone is a single base apart. This sample stems from a study of human thymus T cells (TCRdb year 2020). Regarding the research as a whole: The study characterized TCR alpha and beta repertoires from roughly 8 infant thymus samples and a few related peripheral blood samples. Donor ages ranging from roughly 6 to 244 days were recorded, and over 5 male and a couple of female infants were included in the cohort. What the research found in general, with its limitations: Biased V and J gene segment usage appeared to be present in both thymic and peripheral blood repertoires. On average, thymus samples yielded about 730,000 unique TCRB clonotypes, whereas blood samples yielded approximately 84,000.

CDR1 SGDLS and CDR2 YYNGEE are derived from the germline V gene. A distance of 34 bases separates the germline ends of V and J, which lose 3 bases and 10 bases respectively. The CDR3 sequence holds 19 residues, the cysteine and phenylalanine included. The sequence is cut down to CDR3 DNA, 57 bases in frame from base 1. In Finland, the donors were immunologically healthy infants who were having open corrective cardiac surgery for congenital heart defects. During surgery, a small about 0.5-1 mL aliquot of peripheral blood was collected from four of the eight donors. Genomic DNA from blood samples was extracted from all available leukocytes rather than from a fixed cell number. ACK lysis buffer was used to remove erythrocytes from blood, and the leukocytes were stored at -70 degrees C as pellets. A QIAsymphony instrument was used to extract genomic DNA from frozen cell pellets. The immunoSEQ multiplex PCR assay was used to amplify the TCRB and TCRAD loci from a standardized amount of quality-controlled genomic DNA. The amplicons covered the V(D)J region and were long enough to include the CDR3 and to identify the V and J genes. The commercial immunoSEQ service was used to sequence amplicons on an Illumina platform. Per the authors' processing: Primer bias and sequencing errors were corrected using previously described methods, and TCRAD and TCRB definitions followed the IMGT database. Analysis of the repertoires was done with immunoSEQ Analyzer 3.0 and VDJTools and included basic statistics, V/J segment usage, diversity estimates, rarefaction and pairwise overlap. Diversity was estimated with Chao1, ChaoE, Efron-Thisted, Shannon and inverse Simpson indices, and also on datasets down-sampled to the smallest sample. For repertoire overlap, CDR3 nucleotide sequence, V gene and J gene had to match strictly, and clustering was done by Jaccard-based multidimensional scaling. Imported from immuneACCESS, the table was reduced by TCRdb to in-frame sequences with V and J called. These copies leave out some clones; in studies compared against another copy, an unresolved V gene accounts for under half, and the cause of the remainder is not known. V and J calls and clone size are as listed in that table; D and trimming were resolved from the DNA. The sample table shows tens of thousands of clones, and 90% to 95% are seen once. Together, the top ten hold about 6.5% of the sample.

The chain links TRBV9 with TRBJ2-5; the D gene could be either TRBD1 or TRBD2, each agreeing at 5 bases. This TCR was sampled from a boy under two years old with a congenital heart defect but otherwise immunologically healthy. Sequenced material: blood. The nucleotide sequence reads TGTGCCAGCAGCGCAGGTCCCACCCCCCGACCGGGACCTGAAGGTTTCCAGTACTTC. It encodes CASSAGPTPRPGPEGFQYF.